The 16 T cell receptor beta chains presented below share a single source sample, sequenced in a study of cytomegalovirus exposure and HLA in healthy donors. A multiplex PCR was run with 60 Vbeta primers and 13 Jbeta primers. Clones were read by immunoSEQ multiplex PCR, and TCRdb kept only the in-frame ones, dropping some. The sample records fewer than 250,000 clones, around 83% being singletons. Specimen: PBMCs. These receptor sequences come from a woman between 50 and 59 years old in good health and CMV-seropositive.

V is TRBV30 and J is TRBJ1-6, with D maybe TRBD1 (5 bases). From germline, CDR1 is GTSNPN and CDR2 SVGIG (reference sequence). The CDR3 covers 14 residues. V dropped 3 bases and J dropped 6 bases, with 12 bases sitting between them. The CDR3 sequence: CAWSLLRGNSPLHF. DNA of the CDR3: TGTGCCTGGAGCCTGTTAAGGGGTAATTCACCCCTCCACTTT. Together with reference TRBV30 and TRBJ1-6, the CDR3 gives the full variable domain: SQTIHQWPATLVQPVGSPLSLECTVEGTSNPNLYWYRQAAGRGLQLLFYSVGIGQISSEVPQNLSASRPQDRQFILSSKKLLLSDSGFYLCAWSLLRGNSPLHFGNGTRLTVT.

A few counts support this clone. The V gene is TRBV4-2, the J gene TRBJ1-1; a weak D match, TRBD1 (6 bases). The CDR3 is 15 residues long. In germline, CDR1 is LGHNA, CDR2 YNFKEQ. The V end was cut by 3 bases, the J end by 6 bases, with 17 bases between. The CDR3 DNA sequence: TGTGCCAGCAGCCAGGGGCGGCAGGGGACGGCTGAAGCTTTCTTT. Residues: CASSQGRQGTAEAFF.

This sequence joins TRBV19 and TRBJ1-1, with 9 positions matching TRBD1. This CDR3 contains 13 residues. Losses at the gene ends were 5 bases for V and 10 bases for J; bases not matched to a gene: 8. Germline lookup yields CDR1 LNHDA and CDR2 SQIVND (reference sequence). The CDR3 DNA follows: TGTGCCAGTAGTCCCGGACAGGGGATTGGAGCTTTCTTT. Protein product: CASSPGQGIGAFF.

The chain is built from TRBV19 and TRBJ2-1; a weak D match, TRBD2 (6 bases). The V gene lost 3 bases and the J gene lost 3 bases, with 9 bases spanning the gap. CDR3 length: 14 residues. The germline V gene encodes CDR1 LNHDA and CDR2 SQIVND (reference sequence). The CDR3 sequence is CASSIKEGYNEQFF. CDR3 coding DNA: TGTGCCAGTAGTATTAAGGAGGGCTACAATGAGCAGTTCTTC.

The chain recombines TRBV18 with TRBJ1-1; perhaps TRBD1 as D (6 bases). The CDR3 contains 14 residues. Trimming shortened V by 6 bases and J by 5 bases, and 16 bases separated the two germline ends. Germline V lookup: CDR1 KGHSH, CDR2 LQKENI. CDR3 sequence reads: CASSRGGLGTEAFF. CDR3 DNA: TGTGCCAGCTCCCGGGGGGGCTTAGGGACTGAAGCTTTCTTT.

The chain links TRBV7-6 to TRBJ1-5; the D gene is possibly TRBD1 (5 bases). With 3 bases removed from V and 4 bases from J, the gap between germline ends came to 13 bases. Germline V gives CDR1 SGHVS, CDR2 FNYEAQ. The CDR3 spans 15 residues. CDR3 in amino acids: CASSLYRGMNQPQHF. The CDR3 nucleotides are TGTGCCAGCAGCTTGTACCGGGGGATGAATCAGCCCCAGCATTTT.

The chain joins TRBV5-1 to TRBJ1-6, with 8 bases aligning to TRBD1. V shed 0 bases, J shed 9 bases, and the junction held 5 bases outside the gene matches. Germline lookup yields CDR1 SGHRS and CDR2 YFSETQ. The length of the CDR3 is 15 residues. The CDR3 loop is CASSLAQGGGSPLHF. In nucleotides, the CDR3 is TGCGCCAGCAGCTTGGCACAGGGGGGAGGTTCACCCCTCCACTTT.

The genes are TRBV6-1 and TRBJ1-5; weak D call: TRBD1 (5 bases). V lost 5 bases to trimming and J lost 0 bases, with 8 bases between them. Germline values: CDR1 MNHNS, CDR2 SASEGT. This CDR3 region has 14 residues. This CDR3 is CASSLDSSNQPQHF. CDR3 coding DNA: TGTGCCAGCAGTCTAGACAGTAGCAATCAGCCCCAGCATTTT.

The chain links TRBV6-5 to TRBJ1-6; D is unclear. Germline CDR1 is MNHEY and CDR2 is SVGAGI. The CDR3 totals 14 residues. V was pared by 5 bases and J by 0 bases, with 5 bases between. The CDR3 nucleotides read TGTGCCAGCAGTCCCTCCTCCTATAATTCACCCCTCCACTTT. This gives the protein CASSPSSYNSPLHF.

The CDR3 DNA reads as TGTGCCAGTAGTATGTTGGCAGGGGGCAATCAGCCCCAGCATTTT. Protein product: CASSMLAGGNQPQHF. V is TRBV19 and J is TRBJ1-5, with a weak D call TRBD1 (6 bases). Germline assignment: CDR1 LNHDA and CDR2 SQIVND (reference sequence). V lost 3 bases, J lost 2 bases, and 11 bases lay in between. The CDR3 covers 15 residues.

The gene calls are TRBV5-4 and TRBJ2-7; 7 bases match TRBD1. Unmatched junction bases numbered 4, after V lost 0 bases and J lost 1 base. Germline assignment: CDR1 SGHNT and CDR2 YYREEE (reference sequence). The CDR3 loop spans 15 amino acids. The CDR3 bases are TGTGCCAGCAGCTTGGAGACAGGGACGTCCTACGAGCAGTACTTC. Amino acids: CASSLETGTSYEQYF.

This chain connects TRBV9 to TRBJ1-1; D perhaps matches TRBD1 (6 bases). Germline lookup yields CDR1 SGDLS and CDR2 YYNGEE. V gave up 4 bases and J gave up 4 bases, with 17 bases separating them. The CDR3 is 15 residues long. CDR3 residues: CASSPTGQLSTEAFF. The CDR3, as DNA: TGTGCCAGCAGCCCCACCGGACAGCTGAGCACTGAAGCTTTCTTT.

The CDR3 loop is CATSRDLTGTGSGYTF. The CDR3 DNA sequence: TGTGCCACCAGCAGAGACCTAACCGGGACAGGGAGTGGCTACACCTTC. This chain connects TRBV15 to TRBJ1-2; 9 positions agree with TRBD1. This CDR3 has 16 residues. V gave up 0 bases and J gave up 7 bases; unmatched junction bases: 9. Germline assignment: CDR1 LNHNV and CDR2 YYDKDF (reference sequence).

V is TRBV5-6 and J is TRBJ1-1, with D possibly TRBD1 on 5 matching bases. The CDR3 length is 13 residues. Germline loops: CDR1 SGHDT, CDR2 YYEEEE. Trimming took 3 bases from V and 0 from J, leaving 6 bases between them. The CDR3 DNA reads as TGTGCCAGCAGCTCACAGGTGAACACTGAAGCTTTCTTT. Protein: CASSSQVNTEAFF. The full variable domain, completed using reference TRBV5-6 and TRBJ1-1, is DAGVTQSPTHLIKTRGQQVTLRCSPKSGHDTVSWYQQALGQGPQFIFQYYEEEERQRGNFPDRFSGHQFPNYSSELNVNALLLGDSALYLCASSSQVNTEAFFGQGTRLTVV.

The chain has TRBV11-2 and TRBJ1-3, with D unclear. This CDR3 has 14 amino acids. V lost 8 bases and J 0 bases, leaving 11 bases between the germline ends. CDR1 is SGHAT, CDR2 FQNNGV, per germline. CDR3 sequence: CASQKLISGNTIYF. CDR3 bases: TGTGCCAGCCAGAAATTAATCTCTGGAAACACCATATATTTT.

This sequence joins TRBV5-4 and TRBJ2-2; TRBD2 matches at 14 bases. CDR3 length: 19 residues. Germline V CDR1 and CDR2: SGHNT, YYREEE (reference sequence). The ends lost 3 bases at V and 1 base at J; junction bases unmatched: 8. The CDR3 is CASSSAGLAGGQNTGELFF. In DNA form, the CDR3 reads TGTGCCAGCAGCTCCGCCGGACTAGCGGGGGGACAGAACACCGGGGAGCTGTTTTTT. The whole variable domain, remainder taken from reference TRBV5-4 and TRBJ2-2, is ETGVTQSPTHLIKTRGQQVTLRCSSQSGHNTVSWYQQALGQGPQFIFQYYREEENGRGNFPPRFSGLQFPNYSSELNVNALELDDSALYLCASSSAGLAGGQNTGELFFGEGSRLTVL.